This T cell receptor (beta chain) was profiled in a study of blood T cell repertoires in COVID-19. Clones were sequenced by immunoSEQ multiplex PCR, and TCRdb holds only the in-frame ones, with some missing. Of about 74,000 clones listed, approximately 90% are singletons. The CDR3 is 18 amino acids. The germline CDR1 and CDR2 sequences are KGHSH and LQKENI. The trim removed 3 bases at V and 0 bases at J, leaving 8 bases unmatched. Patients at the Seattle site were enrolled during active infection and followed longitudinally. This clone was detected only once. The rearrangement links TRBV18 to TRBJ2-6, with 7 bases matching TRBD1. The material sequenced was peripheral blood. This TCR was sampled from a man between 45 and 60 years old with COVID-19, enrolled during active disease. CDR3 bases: TGTGCCAGCTCACCGATAGGGACAGTCGACTCTGGGGCCAACGTCCTGACTTTC. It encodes CASSPIGTVDSGANVLTF.